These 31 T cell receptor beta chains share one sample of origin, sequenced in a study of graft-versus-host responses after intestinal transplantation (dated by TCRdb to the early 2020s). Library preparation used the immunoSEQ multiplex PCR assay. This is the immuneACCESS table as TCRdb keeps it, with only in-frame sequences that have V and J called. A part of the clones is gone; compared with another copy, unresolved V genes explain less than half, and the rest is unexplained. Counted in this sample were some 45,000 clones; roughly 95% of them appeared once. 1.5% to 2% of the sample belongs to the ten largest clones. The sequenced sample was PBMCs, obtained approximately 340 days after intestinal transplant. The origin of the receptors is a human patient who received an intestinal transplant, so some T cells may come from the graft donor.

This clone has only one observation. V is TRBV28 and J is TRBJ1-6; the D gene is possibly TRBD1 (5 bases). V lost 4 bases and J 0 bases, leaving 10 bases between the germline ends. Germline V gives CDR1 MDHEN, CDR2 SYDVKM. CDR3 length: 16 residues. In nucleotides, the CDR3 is TGTGCCAGCAGTTACAGACAGAGCTCCTATAATTCACCCCTCCACTTT. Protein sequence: CASSYRQSSYNSPLHF.

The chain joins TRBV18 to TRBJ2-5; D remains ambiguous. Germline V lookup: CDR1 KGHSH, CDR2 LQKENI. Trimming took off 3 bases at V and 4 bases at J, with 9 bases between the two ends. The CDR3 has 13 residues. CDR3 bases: TGTGCCAGCTCACCCCTCACTGGAGAGACCCAGTACTTC. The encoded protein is CASSPLTGETQYF.

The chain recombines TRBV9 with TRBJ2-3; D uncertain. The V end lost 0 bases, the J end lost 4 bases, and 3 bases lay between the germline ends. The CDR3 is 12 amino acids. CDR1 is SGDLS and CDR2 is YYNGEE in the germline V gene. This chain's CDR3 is CASSVEPDTQYF. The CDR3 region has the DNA TGTGCCAGCAGCGTAGAGCCAGATACGCAGTATTTT.

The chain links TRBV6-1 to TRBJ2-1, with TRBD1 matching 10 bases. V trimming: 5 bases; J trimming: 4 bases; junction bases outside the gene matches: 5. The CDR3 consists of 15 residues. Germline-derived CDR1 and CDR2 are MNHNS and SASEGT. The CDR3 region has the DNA TGTGCCAGCAGTCGACAGGGGGCTTTATACAATGAGCAGTTCTTC. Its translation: CASSRQGALYNEQFF.

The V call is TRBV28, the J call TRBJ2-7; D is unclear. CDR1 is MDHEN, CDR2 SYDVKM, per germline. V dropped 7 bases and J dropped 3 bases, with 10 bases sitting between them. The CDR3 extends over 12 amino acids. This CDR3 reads CASTPGNYEQYF. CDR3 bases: TGTGCCAGCACTCCAGGTAACTACGAGCAGTACTTC. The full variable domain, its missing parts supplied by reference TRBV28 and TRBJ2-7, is DVKVTQSSRYLVKRTGEKVFLECVQDMDHENMFWYRQDPGLGLRLIYFSYDVKMKEKGDIPEGYSVSREKKERFSLILESASTNQTSMYLCASTPGNYEQYFGPGTRLTVT.

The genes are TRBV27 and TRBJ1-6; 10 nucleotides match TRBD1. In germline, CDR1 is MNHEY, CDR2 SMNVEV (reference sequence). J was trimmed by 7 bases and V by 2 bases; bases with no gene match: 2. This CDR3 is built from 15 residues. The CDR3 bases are TGTGCCAGCAGTTTAACGGGACAGGGGAATTCACCCCTCCACTTT. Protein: CASSLTGQGNSPLHF.

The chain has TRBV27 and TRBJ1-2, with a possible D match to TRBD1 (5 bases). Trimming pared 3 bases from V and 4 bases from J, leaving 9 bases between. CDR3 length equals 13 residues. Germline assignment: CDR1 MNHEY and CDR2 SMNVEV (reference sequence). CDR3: CASSFSQGYGYTF. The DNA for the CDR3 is TGTGCCAGCAGTTTTTCCCAGGGCTATGGCTACACCTTC.

The CDR3 is CASSTQHPQGPYGYTF. The CDR3 region has the DNA TGTGCCAGTAGTACCCAACATCCTCAGGGGCCGTATGGCTACACCTTC. The rearrangement joins TRBV19 to TRBJ1-2; tentatively, D is TRBD1 (6 bases). Looked up from germline, CDR1 is LNHDA and CDR2 is SQIVND (reference sequence). The CDR3 runs to 16 residues. V was shortened by 4 bases and J by 5 bases, with 20 bases between the two germline ends.

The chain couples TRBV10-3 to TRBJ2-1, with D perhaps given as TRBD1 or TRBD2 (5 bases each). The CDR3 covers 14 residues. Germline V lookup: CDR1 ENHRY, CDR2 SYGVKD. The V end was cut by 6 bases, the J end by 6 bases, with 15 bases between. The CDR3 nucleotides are TGTGCCATCAGACCGGGTCCGGGGCGCAATGAGCAGTTCTTC. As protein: CAIRPGPGRNEQFF.

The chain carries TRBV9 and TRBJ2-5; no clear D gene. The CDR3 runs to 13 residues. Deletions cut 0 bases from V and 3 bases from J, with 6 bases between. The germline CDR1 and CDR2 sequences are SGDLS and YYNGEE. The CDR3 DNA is TGTGCCAGCAGCGTAGAATGGGAAGAGACCCAGTACTTC. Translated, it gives CASSVEWEETQYF.

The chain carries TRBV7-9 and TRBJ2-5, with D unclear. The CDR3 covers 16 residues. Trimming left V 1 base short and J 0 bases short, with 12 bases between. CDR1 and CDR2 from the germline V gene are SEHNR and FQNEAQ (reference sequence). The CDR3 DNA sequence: TGTGCCAGCAGCTTAGTGGGTCTAGGGAACCAAGAGACCCAGTACTTC. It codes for CASSLVGLGNQETQYF.

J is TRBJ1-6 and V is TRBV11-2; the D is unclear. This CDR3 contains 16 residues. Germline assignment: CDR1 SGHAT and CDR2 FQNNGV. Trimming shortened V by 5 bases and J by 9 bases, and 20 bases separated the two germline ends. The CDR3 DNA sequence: TGTGCCAGCAGCCTCCGGTTTCGGAACCTACTTTCACCCCTCCACTTT. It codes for CASSLRFRNLLSPLHF.

CDR3 sequence reads: CASRLPGQENIQYF. The CDR3 DNA reads as TGTGCCAGCAGATTACCGGGACAGGAGAACATTCAGTACTTC. J is TRBJ2-4 and V is TRBV6-6; 8 bases are a match to TRBD1. The germline V gene has CDR1 MNHNY and CDR2 SVGAGI (reference sequence). The CDR3 spans 14 residues. V was pared by 6 bases and J by 7 bases, with 8 bases of the junction left unmatched.

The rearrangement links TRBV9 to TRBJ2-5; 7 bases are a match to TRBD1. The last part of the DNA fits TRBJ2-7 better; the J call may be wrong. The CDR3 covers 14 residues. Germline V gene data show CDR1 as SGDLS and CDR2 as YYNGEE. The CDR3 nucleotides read TGTGCCAGCAGCGTGTCACACAGGGGCTACGAGCAGTACTTC. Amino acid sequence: CASSVSHRGYEQYF.

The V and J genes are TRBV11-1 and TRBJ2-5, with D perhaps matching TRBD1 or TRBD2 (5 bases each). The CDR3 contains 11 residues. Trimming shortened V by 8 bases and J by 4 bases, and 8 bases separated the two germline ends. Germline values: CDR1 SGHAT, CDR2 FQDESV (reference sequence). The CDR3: CASGGGETQYF. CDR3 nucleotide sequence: TGTGCCAGCGGGGGTGGAGAGACCCAGTACTTC.

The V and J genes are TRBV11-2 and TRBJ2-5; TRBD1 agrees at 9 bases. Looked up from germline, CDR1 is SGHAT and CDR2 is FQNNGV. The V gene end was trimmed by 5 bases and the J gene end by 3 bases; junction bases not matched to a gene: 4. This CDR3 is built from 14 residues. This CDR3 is CASSDRGVEETQYF. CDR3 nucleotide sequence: TGTGCCAGCAGCGACAGGGGGGTGGAAGAGACCCAGTACTTC. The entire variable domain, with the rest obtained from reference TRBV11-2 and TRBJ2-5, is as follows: EAGVAQSPRYKIIEKRQSVAFWCNPISGHATLYWYQQILGQGPKLLIQFQNNGVVDDSQLPKDRFSAERLKGVDSTLKIQPAKLEDSAVYLCASSDRGVEETQYFGPGTRLLVL.

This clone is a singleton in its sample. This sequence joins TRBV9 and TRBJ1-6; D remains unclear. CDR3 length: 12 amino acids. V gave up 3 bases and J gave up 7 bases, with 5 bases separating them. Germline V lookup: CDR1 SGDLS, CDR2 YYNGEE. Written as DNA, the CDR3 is TGTGCCAGCAGCGGGCGGAATTCACCCCTCCACTTT. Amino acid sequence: CASSGRNSPLHF.

The CDR3 here is CASSLASGVRETQYF. The CDR3 nucleotides read TGCGCCAGCAGCTTGGCGTCCGGGGTTCGGGAGACCCAGTACTTC. The chain couples TRBV5-1 to TRBJ2-5; weak D call: TRBD2 (5 bases). This CDR3 has 15 amino acids. In germline, CDR1 is SGHRS, CDR2 YFSETQ. V was trimmed by 0 bases and J by 5 bases, leaving 14 bases between them.

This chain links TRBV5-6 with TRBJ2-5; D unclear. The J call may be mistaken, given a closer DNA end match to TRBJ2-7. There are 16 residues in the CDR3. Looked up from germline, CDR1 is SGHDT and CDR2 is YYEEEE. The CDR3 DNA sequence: TGTGCCAGCAGCTTGATTACTCTGGACCTACTCTACGAGCAGTACTTC. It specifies CASSLITLDLLYEQYF.

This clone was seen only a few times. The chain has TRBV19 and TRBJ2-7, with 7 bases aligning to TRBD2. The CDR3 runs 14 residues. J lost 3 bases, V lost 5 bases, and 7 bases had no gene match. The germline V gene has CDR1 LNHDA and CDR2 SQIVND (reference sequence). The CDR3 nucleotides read TGTGCCAGTAGTCAGAGCGGGATATACTACGAGCAGTACTTC. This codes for CASSQSGIYYEQYF.

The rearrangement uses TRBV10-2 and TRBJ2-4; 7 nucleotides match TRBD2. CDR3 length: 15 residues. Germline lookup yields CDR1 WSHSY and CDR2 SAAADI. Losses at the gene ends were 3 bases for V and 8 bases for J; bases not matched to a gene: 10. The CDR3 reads CASSDPTGGSDIQYF. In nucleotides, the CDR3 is TGCGCCAGCAGTGATCCCACGGGGGGATCGGACATTCAGTACTTC.

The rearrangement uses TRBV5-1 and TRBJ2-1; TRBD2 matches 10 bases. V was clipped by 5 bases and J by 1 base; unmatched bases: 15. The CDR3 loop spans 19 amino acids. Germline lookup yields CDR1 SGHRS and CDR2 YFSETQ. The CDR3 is CASRVHPRAGGISYNEQFF. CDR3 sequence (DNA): TGCGCCAGCAGGGTTCATCCCCGAGCGGGAGGGATTTCCTACAATGAGCAGTTCTTC.

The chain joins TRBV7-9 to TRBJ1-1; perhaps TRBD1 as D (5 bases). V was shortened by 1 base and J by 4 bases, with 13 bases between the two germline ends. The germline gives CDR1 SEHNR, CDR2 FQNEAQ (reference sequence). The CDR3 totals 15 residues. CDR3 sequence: CASSLDTGMGTEAFF. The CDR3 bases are TGTGCCAGCAGCTTAGATACAGGTATGGGCACTGAAGCTTTCTTT. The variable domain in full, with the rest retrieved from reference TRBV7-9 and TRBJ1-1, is DTGVSQNPRHKITKRGQNVTFRCDPISEHNRLYWYRQTLGQGPEFLTYFQNEAQLEKSRLLSDRFSAERPKGSFSTLEIQRTEQGDSAMYLCASSLDTGMGTEAFFGQGTRLTVV.

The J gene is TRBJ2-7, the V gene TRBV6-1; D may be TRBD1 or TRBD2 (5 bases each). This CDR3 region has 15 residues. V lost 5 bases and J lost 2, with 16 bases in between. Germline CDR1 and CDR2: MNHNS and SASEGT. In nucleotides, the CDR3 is TGTGCCAGCAGTCCAACTCCGGGACGGGCCTACGAGCAGTACTTC. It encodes CASSPTPGRAYEQYF.

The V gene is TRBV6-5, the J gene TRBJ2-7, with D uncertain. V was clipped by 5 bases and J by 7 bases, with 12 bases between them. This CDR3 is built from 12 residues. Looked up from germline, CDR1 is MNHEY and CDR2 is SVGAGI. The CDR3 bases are TGTGCCAGCAGTGAACTCAGATATGAGCAGTACTTC. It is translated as CASSELRYEQYF.

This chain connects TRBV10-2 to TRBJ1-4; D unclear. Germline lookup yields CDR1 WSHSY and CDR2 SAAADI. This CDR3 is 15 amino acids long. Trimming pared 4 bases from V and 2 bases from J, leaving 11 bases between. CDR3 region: CASSVAGRTNEKLFF. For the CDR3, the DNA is TGCGCCAGCAGTGTCGCGGGTCGGACTAATGAAAAACTGTTTTTT.

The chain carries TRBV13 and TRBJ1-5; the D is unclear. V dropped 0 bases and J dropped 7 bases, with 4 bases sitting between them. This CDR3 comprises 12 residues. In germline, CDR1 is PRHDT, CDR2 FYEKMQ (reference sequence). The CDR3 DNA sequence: TGTGCCAGCAGCTTAGGGGCGCAGCCCCAGCATTTT. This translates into CASSLGAQPQHF.

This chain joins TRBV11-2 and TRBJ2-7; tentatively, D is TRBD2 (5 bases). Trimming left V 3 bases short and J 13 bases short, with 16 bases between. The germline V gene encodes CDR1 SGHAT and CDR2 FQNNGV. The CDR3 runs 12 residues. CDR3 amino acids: CASSFPGLRCYF. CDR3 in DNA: TGTGCCAGCAGCTTCCCCGGACTCCGGTGCTACTTC.

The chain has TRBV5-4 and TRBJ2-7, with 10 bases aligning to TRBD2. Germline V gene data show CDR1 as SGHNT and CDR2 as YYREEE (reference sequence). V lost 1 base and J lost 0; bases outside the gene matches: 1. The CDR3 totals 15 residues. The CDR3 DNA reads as TGTGCCAGCAGCTTGCCTAGCGGGGGCTCCTACGAGCAGTACTTC. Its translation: CASSLPSGGSYEQYF.

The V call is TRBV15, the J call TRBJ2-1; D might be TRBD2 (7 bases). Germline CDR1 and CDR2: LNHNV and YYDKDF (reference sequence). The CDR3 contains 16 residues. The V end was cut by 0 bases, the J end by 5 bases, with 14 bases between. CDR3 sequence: CATSRDRGALDNEQFF. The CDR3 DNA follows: TGTGCCACCAGCAGAGATCGGGGGGCACTTGACAATGAGCAGTTCTTC. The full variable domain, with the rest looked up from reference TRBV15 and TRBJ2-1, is DAMVIQNPRYQVTQFGKPVTLSCSQTLNHNVMYWYQQKSSQAPKLLFHYYDKDFNNEADTPDNFQSRRPNTSFCFLDIRSPGLGDTAMYLCATSRDRGALDNEQFFGPGTRLTVL.

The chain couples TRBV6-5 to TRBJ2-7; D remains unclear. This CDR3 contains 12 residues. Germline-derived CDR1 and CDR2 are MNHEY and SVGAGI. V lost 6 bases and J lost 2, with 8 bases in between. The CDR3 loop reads CASSDGPYEQYF. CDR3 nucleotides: TGTGCCAGCAGCGACGGCCCCTACGAGCAGTACTTC.